A selection of T cell receptor beta chains follows, all from one sample in a study of cytomegalovirus exposure and HLA in healthy donors. Assay: immunoSEQ multiplex PCR; the TCRdb copy retains only in-frame clones and omits some. The table lists around 180,000 clones, around 84% of them singletons. Sequences were obtained from PBMCs. These TCRs come from a man in his late teens or twenties in good health and CMV-seropositive. Both conserved end residues are part of each CDR3. Each record gives: J gene, V gene, clone size, D gene, CDR3 DNA, CDR3 protein. A D gene is named only where the DNA matches it firmly. Size is omitted from some rows. Given values are once, few, many or a class for expanded clones.

j_gene: TRBJ2-7; v_gene: TRBV27; abundance: -; d_gene: -; CDR3nt: TGTGCCAGCAGTCCCAGACTAGAGGCCTACGAGCAGTACTTC; CDR3aa: CASSPRLEAYEQYF
j_gene: TRBJ2-1; v_gene: TRBV28; abundance: -; d_gene: TRBD2; CDR3nt: TGTGCCAGCAGTTCTAGCGGGAGGATTTTTGAGCAGTTCTTC; CDR3aa: CASSSSGRIFEQFF
j_gene: TRBJ2-2; v_gene: TRBV7-9; abundance: few; d_gene: -; CDR3nt: TGTGCCAGCAGCTCGGACACCGGGGAGCTGTTTTTT; CDR3aa: CASSSDTGELFF
j_gene: TRBJ2-7; v_gene: TRBV12-2; abundance: once; d_gene: -; CDR3nt: TGTGCAAGTCGCAGCGGACAGGGGAAAGTCTACGAGCAGTACTTC; CDR3aa: CASRSGQGKVYEQYF
j_gene: TRBJ1-5; v_gene: TRBV4-2; abundance: -; d_gene: TRBD1; CDR3nt: TGTGCCAGCAGCCAAGATCAGGGGGCGCAGCCCCAGCATTTT; CDR3aa: CASSQDQGAQPQHF
j_gene: TRBJ2-7; v_gene: TRBV9; abundance: -; d_gene: -; CDR3nt: TGTGCCAGCAGCGTAGCACCTGAGATTGATCACGAGCAGTACTTC; CDR3aa: CASSVAPEIDHEQYF
j_gene: TRBJ2-3; v_gene: TRBV5-4; abundance: -; d_gene: -; CDR3nt: TGTGCCAGCAGCTCCCAGGGTCCTACGCAGTATTTT; CDR3aa: CASSSQGPTQYF
j_gene: TRBJ1-2; v_gene: TRBV6-5; abundance: few; d_gene: -; CDR3nt: TGTGCCAGCAGCCGAACAGGGATCCATGGCTACACCTTC; CDR3aa: CASSRTGIHGYTF
j_gene: TRBJ1-1; v_gene: TRBV6-1; abundance: -; d_gene: -; CDR3nt: TGTGCCAGCAGTGAAGCGCGGAGGGCAGGGAACACTGAAGCTTTCTTT; CDR3aa: CASSEARRAGNTEAFF
j_gene: TRBJ2-5; v_gene: TRBV4-1; abundance: -; d_gene: -; CDR3nt: TGCGCCAGCAGCCAAGAAGGAGCGTATGAGACCCAGTACTTC; CDR3aa: CASSQEGAYETQYF
j_gene: TRBJ2-7; v_gene: TRBV5-4; abundance: -; d_gene: TRBD2; CDR3nt: TGTGCCAGCAGCCTACCGACTAGCGGAGGATCCTACGAGCAGTACTTC; CDR3aa: CASSLPTSGGSYEQYF
j_gene: TRBJ2-1; v_gene: TRBV7-9; abundance: -; d_gene: TRBD1; CDR3nt: TGTGCCACCACTACGGAGGGACAGGGATACAATGAGCAGTTCTTC; CDR3aa: CATTTEGQGYNEQFF
j_gene: TRBJ2-5; v_gene: TRBV9; abundance: -; d_gene: TRBD2; CDR3nt: TGTGCCAGCAGCGCCCACTCAACTGATAGCGGGACCCAAGAGACCCAGTACTTC; CDR3aa: CASSAHSTDSGTQETQYF
j_gene: TRBJ2-1; v_gene: TRBV11-2; abundance: -; d_gene: TRBD2; CDR3nt: TGTGCCAGCAGCTTTCTAGCGGGATTTTACAATGAGCAGTTCTTC; CDR3aa: CASSFLAGFYNEQFF
j_gene: TRBJ1-1; v_gene: TRBV25-1; abundance: -; d_gene: -; CDR3nt: TGTGCCAGCAGTGATCGGGGTCGTACTGAAGCTTTCTTT; CDR3aa: CASSDRGRTEAFF
j_gene: TRBJ1-5; v_gene: TRBV6-6; abundance: once; d_gene: TRBD1; CDR3nt: TGTGCCTGCGGGGACAGGGGAGGCAATCAGCCCCAGCATTTT; CDR3aa: CACGDRGGNQPQHF
j_gene: TRBJ1-2; v_gene: TRBV6-1; abundance: once; d_gene: -; CDR3nt: TGTGCCAGCGTCCAGGGAGGATTATATAGCGGCTACACCTTC; CDR3aa: CASVQGGLYSGYTF
j_gene: TRBJ2-1; v_gene: TRBV4-1; abundance: -; d_gene: TRBD2; CDR3nt: TGCGCCAGCAGCCAAGATGCGGGGACGGCCCGGGGGGGGCAGTTCTTC; CDR3aa: CASSQDAGTARGGQFF
j_gene: TRBJ2-1; v_gene: TRBV27; abundance: -; d_gene: TRBD2; CDR3nt: TGTGCCAGCAGTTACGGGAGCGGGAGGGCCGTCCATGAGCAGTTCTTC; CDR3aa: CASSYGSGRAVHEQFF
j_gene: TRBJ2-7; v_gene: TRBV4-1; abundance: -; d_gene: -; CDR3nt: TGCGCCAGCAGGCAATTTGAGGCCTCCTACGAGCAGTACTTC; CDR3aa: CASRQFEASYEQYF
j_gene: TRBJ2-1; v_gene: TRBV6-1; abundance: -; d_gene: -; CDR3nt: TGTGCCAGCAGTGAAGCGCTTCCGCCAGCGCCTAGCGAGCAGTTCTTC; CDR3aa: CASSEALPPAPSEQFF
j_gene: TRBJ1-1; v_gene: TRBV9; abundance: -; d_gene: TRBD1; CDR3nt: TGTGCCAGCAGCCCGGGACAGGGATTGAACACTGAAGCTTTCTTT; CDR3aa: CASSPGQGLNTEAFF
j_gene: TRBJ2-1; v_gene: TRBV29-1; abundance: few; d_gene: TRBD1; CDR3nt: TGCAGCGCTGAGGCGGGGACAGGGGGTATCAACTACAATGAGCAGTTCTTC; CDR3aa: CSAEAGTGGINYNEQFF